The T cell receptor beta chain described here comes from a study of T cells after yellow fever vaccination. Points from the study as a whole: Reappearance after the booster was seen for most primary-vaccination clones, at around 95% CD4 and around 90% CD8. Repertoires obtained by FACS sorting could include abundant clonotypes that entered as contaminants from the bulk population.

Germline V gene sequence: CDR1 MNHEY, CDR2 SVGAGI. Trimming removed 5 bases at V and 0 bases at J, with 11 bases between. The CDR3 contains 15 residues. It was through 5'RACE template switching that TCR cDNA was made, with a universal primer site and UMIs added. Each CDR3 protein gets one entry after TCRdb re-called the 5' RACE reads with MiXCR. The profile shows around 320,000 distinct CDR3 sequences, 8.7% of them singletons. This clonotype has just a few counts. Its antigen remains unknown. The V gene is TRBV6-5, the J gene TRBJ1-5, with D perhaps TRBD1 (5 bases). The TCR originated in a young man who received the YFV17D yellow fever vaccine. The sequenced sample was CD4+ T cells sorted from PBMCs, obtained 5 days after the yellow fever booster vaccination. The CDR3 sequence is CASSRTGNSNQPQHF. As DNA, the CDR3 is TGTGCCAGCAGTCGTACAGGAAATAGCAATCAGCCCCAGCATTTT.